This T cell receptor (beta chain) comes out of a study of blood T cell repertoires in COVID-19. Study overall: Acute-phase and convalescent COVID-19 samples originated in the United States, Italy and Spain. The cDNA or gDNA used as material had been derived from T cells, B-cell-depleted T cells, or PBMCs.

There are 18 residues in the CDR3. V shed 1 base and J 4 bases; nucleotides not matched to a gene: 8. The germline V gene encodes CDR1 KGHDR and CDR2 SFDVKD. Here immunoSEQ multiplex PCR was the method, and the copy in TCRdb shows in-frame clones only, minus some. Among hundreds of thousands of clones listed, approximately 80% were seen once. The V and J genes are TRBV24-1 and TRBJ2-2, with TRBD2 matching 10 bases. The receptor comes from a woman of 80 years or more with acute or convalescent COVID-19. Sequencing was performed on peripheral blood. CDR3 DNA: TGTGCCACCAGTGATTTAGTCCTAGCGGGAGCGGGCACCGGGGAGCTGTTTTTT. Protein: CATSDLVLAGAGTGELFF.